This T cell receptor (beta chain) was captured in a study of cytomegalovirus exposure and HLA in healthy donors. The wider study: Early released data had tens of millions of unique TCRs, all coming from HLA-typed donors.

Researchers ran the PCR with 60 Vbeta and 13 Jbeta primers. Assay used: immunoSEQ multiplex PCR; TCRdb lists only in-frame clones, some missing. Here the sample spans more than 110,000 clones, less than 85% being singletons. Study-wide results and caveats: Rarity held for most TCR sequences, but there were some public TCRs that occurred in many donors. In a later analysis, productive TCRs from donors in an Asian-associated ancestry cluster reportedly carried fewer N-insertions than the cohort mean.

Worth noting for this clone: Its target is unknown.

The sequenced sample consisted of PBMCs. The receptor was isolated from a woman aged 60-70 years in good health and CMV-seropositive.

In DNA, the CDR3 is TGTGCCAGCAGCAAGGGACTAGCGGGAGGGACCTACAATGAGCAGTTCTTC. Protein: CASSKGLAGGTYNEQFF. The chain employs TRBV9 and TRBJ2-1; 16 nucleotides align to TRBD2. CDR3 length equals 17 residues. V lost 4 bases, J lost 2 bases, and 3 bases stayed unmatched. Germline V gene data show CDR1 as SGDLS and CDR2 as YYNGEE.